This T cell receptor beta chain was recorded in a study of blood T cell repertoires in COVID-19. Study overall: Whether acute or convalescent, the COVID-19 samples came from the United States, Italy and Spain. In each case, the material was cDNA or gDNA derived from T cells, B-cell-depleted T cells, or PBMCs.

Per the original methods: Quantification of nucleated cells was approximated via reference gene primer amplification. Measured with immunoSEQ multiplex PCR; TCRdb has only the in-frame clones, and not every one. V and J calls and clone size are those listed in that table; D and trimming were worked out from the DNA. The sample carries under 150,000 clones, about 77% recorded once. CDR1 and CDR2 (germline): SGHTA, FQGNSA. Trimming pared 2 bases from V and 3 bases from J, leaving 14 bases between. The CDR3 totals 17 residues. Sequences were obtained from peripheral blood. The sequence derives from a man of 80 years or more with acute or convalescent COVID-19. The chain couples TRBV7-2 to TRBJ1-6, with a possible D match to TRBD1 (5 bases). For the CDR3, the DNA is TGTGCCAGCAGCTTATCCCGACAGTCTTTCTATAATTCACCCCTCCACTTT. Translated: CASSLSRQSFYNSPLHF.